The entry below gives a single T cell receptor (beta chain) sequence along with its context. Per the germline V gene, CDR1 is LGHNA and CDR2 is YNFKEQ. The CDR3 runs to 16 residues. Trimming took off 4 bases at V and 9 bases at J, with 22 bases between the two ends. The sample comes from a study of control samples from healthy donors and cancer patients. Generated by immunoSEQ multiplex PCR, the TCRdb table keeps only in-frame clones and is missing some. Counted here are tens of thousands of clones, more than 85% occurring once; the ten biggest clones make up 3% to 4.5%. The rearrangement uses TRBV4-2 and TRBJ2-1; D is perhaps TRBD1 (6 bases). Sequenced material: blood. The receptor was isolated from a woman between 50 and 59 years old in good health. CDR3 amino acids: CASSPESGIRGGEQFF. Here the CDR3 DNA reads TGTGCCAGCAGCCCAGAATCTGGGATAAGAGGGGGTGAGCAGTTCTTC.